This T cell receptor beta chain came from a study of blood T cell repertoires in COVID-19. Method: immunoSEQ multiplex PCR; TCRdb's copy keeps in-frame clones and lacks some. The sample has over 60,000 clones, about 88% seen once. This receptor was identified in a man aged 80 or over with acute or convalescent COVID-19. Sequenced sample: peripheral blood.

The CDR3, as DNA: TGTGCCAGCTCACCGAACCAGGGGTCAAGCACCGGGGAGCTGTTTTTT. Amino acids: CASSPNQGSSTGELFF. This chain joins TRBV18 and TRBJ2-2; tentatively, D is TRBD1 (6 bases). Looked up from germline, CDR1 is KGHSH and CDR2 is LQKENI. There are 16 residues in the CDR3. V dropped 3 bases and J dropped 4 bases, with 15 bases sitting between them.